These 10 T cell receptor beta chains were all obtained from the same sample, sequenced in a study of CD8 T cells in Susac syndrome (dated by TCRdb to the late 2010s). Receptor amplification or capture employed the immunoSEQ multiplex PCR assay. RNA was extracted using the RNeasy kit, and roughly 0.5 to 1 microgram was reverse transcribed with random hexamers. TCRdb reworked the public reads: Q25 trimming with fastp, MiXCR clone assembly, productive beta chains retained. Records with the same CDR3 protein are collapsed into one entry carrying the most frequent genes and DNA. Here the sample has roughly 400,000 distinct CDR3 sequences; 75% to 90% occur a single time. Clones ranked in the top ten supply about 0.1% of the sample. Specimen: CD8+ T cells from PBMCs. The receptor source for this set is a human donor with multiple sclerosis.

The V gene is TRBV25-1, the J gene TRBJ1-5; perhaps TRBD1 as D (5 bases). The length of the CDR3 is 13 residues. The V and J ends lost 5 bases and 5 bases respectively, with 10 bases between them. In germline, CDR1 is MGHDK, CDR2 SYGVNS. The CDR3 sequence is CASSRVGDQPQHF. CDR3 DNA: TGTGCCAGCAGTCGGGTAGGGGATCAGCCCCAGCATTTT.

The table lists this clonotype with a count of one. The CDR3 region is CASSYPGQFYEQYF. The DNA of the CDR3 is TGTGCCAGCAGCTATCCGGGACAGTTTTACGAGCAGTACTTC. This chain uses TRBV5-5 with TRBJ2-7; 7 bases are a match to TRBD1. The CDR3 spans 14 residues. V was clipped by 3 bases and J by 4 bases; unmatched bases: 7. Per germline, CDR1 SGHKS and CDR2 YYEKEE (reference sequence).

This clonotype has just one count. The chain has TRBV6-1 and TRBJ2-5, with 14 nucleotides matching TRBD2. The J segment lost 5 bases and the V segment lost 6 bases, leaving 8 bases of the junction unmatched. The CDR3 runs 16 residues. Germline CDR1 and CDR2: MNHNS and SASEGT. CDR3 bases: TGTGCCAGCAGCGGACTAGCGGGGGGCGAGAAGGAGACCCAGTACTTC. It specifies CASSGLAGGEKETQYF.

The J gene is TRBJ1-2, the V gene TRBV6-5, with a tentative D call TRBD1 (5 bases). CDR1 is MNHEY and CDR2 is SVGAGI in the germline V gene. Trimming shortened V by 2 bases and J by 6 bases, and 13 bases separated the two germline ends. The CDR3 runs 14 residues. CDR3: CASSYAGDGNGYTF. CDR3 DNA: TGTGCCAGCAGTTACGCGGGGGACGGGAATGGCTACACCTTC.

The V gene is TRBV30, the J gene TRBJ2-7, with D hard to call. In germline, CDR1 is GTSNPN, CDR2 SVGIG (reference sequence). The CDR3 runs to 15 residues. The V end was cut by 2 bases, the J end by 3 bases, with 17 bases between. The CDR3 DNA reads as TGTGCCTGGAGTCCCGACTTGACGAGCGTCTACGAGCAGTACTTC. Protein sequence: CAWSPDLTSVYEQYF.

The chain employs TRBV3-1 and TRBJ2-5; D may be TRBD1 (6 bases). CDR1 is LGHDT, CDR2 YNNKEL, per germline (reference sequence). The CDR3 is made up of 13 amino acids. The V end was cut by 6 bases, the J end by 1 base, with 9 bases between. CDR3 in amino acids: CASRQDSQETQYF. The DNA for the CDR3 is TGTGCCAGCAGGCAGGACAGCCAAGAGACCCAGTACTTC.

A note on this clonotype: Likely a read error: the CDR3 ends without its conserved phenylalanine or tryptophan. The chain uses TRBV9 and TRBJ1-1, with D possibly being TRBD1 (5 bases). V was trimmed by 7 bases and J by 0 bases, leaving 7 bases between them. Per the germline V gene, CDR1 is SGDLS and CDR2 is YYNGEE. CDR3 length: 12 residues. CDR3 in DNA: TGTGCCAGCCGGGGGGTGAACACTGAAGCTTTCTCT. The encoded protein is CASRGVNTEAFS.

The V gene is TRBV4-1, the J gene TRBJ2-2, with D possibly being TRBD2 (6 bases). V lost 6 bases, J lost 5 bases, and 13 bases lay in between. From germline, CDR1 is MGHRA and CDR2 YSYEKL. The CDR3 sequence is 14 residues long. CDR3 sequence: CASSSGVATGELFF. The CDR3 DNA is TGCGCCAGCAGTTCGGGGGTGGCGACCGGGGAGCTGTTTTTT.

The J gene is TRBJ2-7, the V gene TRBV11-2, with D maybe TRBD2 (5 bases). The ends were cut back, 5 bases at V and 2 bases at J, with 19 bases in the middle. This CDR3 comprises 16 residues. Germline CDR1 SGHAT, CDR2 FQNNGV. The CDR3 here is CASSPIQADGTYEQYF. The CDR3 DNA reads as TGTGCCAGCAGCCCGATCCAGGCCGACGGGACCTACGAGCAGTACTTC.

This sequence joins TRBV7-9 and TRBJ2-3; D possibly corresponds to TRBD1 (6 bases). This CDR3 is built from 12 residues. V dropped 5 bases and J dropped 5 bases, with 8 bases sitting between them. The germline CDR1 and CDR2 sequences are SEHNR and FQNEAQ (reference sequence). The CDR3 spells CASSKGGDTQYF. The CDR3 DNA follows: TGTGCCAGCAGCAAAGGGGGAGATACGCAGTATTTT.